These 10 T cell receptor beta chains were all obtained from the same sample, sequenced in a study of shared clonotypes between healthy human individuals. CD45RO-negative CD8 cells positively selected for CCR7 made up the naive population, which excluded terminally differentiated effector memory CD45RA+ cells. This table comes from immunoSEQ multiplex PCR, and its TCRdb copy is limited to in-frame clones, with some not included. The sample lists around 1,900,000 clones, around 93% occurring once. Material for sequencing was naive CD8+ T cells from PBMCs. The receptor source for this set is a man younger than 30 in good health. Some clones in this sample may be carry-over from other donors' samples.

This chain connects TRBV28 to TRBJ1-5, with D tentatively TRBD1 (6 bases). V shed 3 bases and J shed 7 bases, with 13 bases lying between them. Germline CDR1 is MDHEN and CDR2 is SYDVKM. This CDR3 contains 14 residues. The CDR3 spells CASSLSGRGQPQHF. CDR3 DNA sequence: TGTGCCAGCAGTTTGTCCGGCAGGGGCCAGCCCCAGCATTTT.

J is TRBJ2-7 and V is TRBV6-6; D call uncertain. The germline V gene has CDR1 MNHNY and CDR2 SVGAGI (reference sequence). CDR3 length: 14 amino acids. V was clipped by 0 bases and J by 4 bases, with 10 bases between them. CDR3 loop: CASSYSGEGYEQYF. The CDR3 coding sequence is TGTGCCAGCAGTTACTCAGGAGAAGGGTACGAGCAGTACTTC.

CDR3 nucleotides: TGTGCCAGCAGTGAGGCAGGAGGGATTTCCTACGAGCAGTACTTC. Its protein product is CASSEAGGISYEQYF. The rearrangement uses TRBV6-4 and TRBJ2-7; a possible D gene is TRBD2 (6 bases). Trimming took 3 bases from V and 1 from J, leaving 13 bases between them. The CDR3 has 15 amino acids. The germline V gene has CDR1 MRHNA and CDR2 SNTAGT.

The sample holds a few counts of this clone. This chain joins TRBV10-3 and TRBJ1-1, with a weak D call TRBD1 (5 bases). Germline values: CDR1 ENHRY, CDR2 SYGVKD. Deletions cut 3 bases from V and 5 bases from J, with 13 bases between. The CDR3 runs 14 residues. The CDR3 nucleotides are TGTGCCATCAGTGAAGGAGGGGAAGGTACTGAAGCTTTCTTT. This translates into CAISEGGEGTEAFF.

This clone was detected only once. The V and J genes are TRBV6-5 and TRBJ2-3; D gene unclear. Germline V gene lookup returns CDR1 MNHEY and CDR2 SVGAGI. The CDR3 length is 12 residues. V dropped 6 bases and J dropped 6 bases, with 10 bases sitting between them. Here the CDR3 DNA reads TGTGCCAGCAGGTCCCCTGCCGATACGCAGTATTTT. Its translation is CASRSPADTQYF.

CDR3 amino acids: CSVEGSAYEQYF. The CDR3, as DNA: TGCAGCGTTGAAGGTAGCGCCTACGAGCAGTACTTC. The chain recombines TRBV29-1 with TRBJ2-7, with D possibly TRBD2 on 5 matching bases. Deletions cut 1 base from V and 2 bases from J, with 6 bases between. Germline V CDR1 and CDR2: SQVTM, ANQGSEA. The CDR3 extends over 12 amino acids.

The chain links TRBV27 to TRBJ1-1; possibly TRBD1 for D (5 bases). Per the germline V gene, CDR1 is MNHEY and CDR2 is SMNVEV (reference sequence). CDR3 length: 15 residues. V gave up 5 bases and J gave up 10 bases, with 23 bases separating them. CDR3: CASSPKFGAGNGAFF. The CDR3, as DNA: TGTGCCAGCAGTCCAAAATTTGGGGCCGGGAATGGAGCTTTCTTT.

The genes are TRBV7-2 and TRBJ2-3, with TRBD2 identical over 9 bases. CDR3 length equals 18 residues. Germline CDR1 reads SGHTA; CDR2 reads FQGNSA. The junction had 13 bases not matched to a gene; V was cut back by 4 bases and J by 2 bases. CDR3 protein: CASSSSWRLAGFTDTQYF. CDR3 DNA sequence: TGTGCCAGCAGCTCAAGTTGGCGCCTAGCGGGGTTCACAGATACGCAGTATTTT.

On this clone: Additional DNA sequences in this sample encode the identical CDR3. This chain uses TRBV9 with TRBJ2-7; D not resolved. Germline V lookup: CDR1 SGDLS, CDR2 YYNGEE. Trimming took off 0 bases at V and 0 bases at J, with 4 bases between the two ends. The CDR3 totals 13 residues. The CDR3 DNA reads TGTGCCAGCAGCGTAGGAGTCTCCTACGAGCAGTACTTC. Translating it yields CASSVGVSYEQYF.

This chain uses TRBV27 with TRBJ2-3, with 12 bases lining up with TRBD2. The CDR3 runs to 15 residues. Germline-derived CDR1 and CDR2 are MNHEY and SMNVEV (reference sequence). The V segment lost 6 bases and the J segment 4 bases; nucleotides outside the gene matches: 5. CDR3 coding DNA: TGTGCCAGCAGCTGGACTAGCGGGATATCAGATACGCAGTATTTT. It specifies CASSWTSGISDTQYF.